Listed below are T cell receptor beta chains from one sample, sequenced in a study of blood T cell repertoires in COVID-19. TCRdb's table, derived via immunoSEQ multiplex PCR, lists solely in-frame clones and lacks some. Among around 140,000 clones, 70% to 90% were seen once, and the ten largest hold roughly 2.2%. Material for sequencing was peripheral blood. All receptors come from an older man with active COVID-19. The CDR3 runs from the conserved cysteine through the conserved F or W. Fields, in order: V gene, J gene, D gene, clone size, CDR3 protein, CDR3 DNA. A D gene is named only where the DNA matches it firmly. Clone size is not always given. Where it is, it says once, few, many or a class for expanded clones.

V: TRBV30
J: TRBJ1-5
D: .
size: .
CDR3: CACSPGGDQPQHF
DNA: TGTGCCTGCTCGCCGGGTGGTGATCAGCCCCAGCATTTT

V: TRBV9
J: TRBJ2-3
D: TRBD2
size: once
CDR3: CASSVLGGGRTDTQYF
DNA: TGTGCCAGCAGCGTATTGGGCGGGGGACGCACAGATACGCAGTATTTT

V: TRBV2
J: TRBJ2-7
D: .
size: .
CDR3: CASFRAGYEQYF
DNA: TGTGCCAGCTTCAGGGCCGGCTACGAGCAGTACTTC

V: TRBV3-1/TRBV3-2
J: TRBJ2-4
D: .
size: .
CDR3: CASSPPSTRALGGLAKNIQYF
DNA: TGTGCCAGCAGCCCCCCTAGCACCCGAGCCCTAGGCGGTTTAGCCAAAAACATTCAGTACTTC

V: TRBV5-6
J: TRBJ2-5
D: TRBD2
size: .
CDR3: CASSLEGGEETQYF
DNA: TGTGCCAGCAGCTTGGAGGGAGGGGAGGAGACCCAGTACTTC

V: TRBV5-5
J: TRBJ1-2
D: TRBD1
size: once
CDR3: CASSQGTDYGYTF
DNA: TGTGCCAGCAGCCAAGGGACAGACTATGGCTACACCTTC

V: TRBV27
J: TRBJ2-1
D: .
size: once
CDR3: CASSLYDSSYNEQFF
DNA: TGTGCCAGCAGTTTATACGACAGCTCCTACAATGAGCAGTTCTTC

V: TRBV12-3/TRBV12-4
J: TRBJ1-1
D: .
size: .
CDR3: CASSLVRNTEAFF
DNA: TGTGCCAGCAGTTTGGTTAGGAACACTGAAGCTTTCTTT

V: TRBV21-1
J: TRBJ1-5
D: .
size: .
CDR3: CASSKTGLRQPQHF
DNA: TGTGCCAGCAGCAAGACAGGGCTACGTCAGCCCCAGCATTTT

V: TRBV11-2
J: TRBJ2-1
D: TRBD2
size: .
CDR3: CASSLVAGGEGEQFF
DNA: TGTGCCAGCAGCTTAGTAGCGGGAGGTGAGGGTGAGCAGTTCTTC

V: TRBV30
J: TRBJ1-1
D: .
size: .
CDR3: CAWSRGKLDTEAFF
DNA: TGTGCCTGGAGCAGGGGCAAATTGGACACTGAAGCTTTCTTT

V: TRBV18
J: TRBJ1-4
D: .
size: once
CDR3: CASSSAGRGAEKLFF
DNA: TGTGCCAGCTCATCCGCCGGCAGGGGAGCAGAAAAACTGTTTTTT

V: TRBV6-1
J: TRBJ2-7
D: .
size: few
CDR3: CASSEAQANSYEQYF
DNA: TGTGCCAGCAGTGAAGCGCAGGCTAACTCCTACGAGCAGTACTTC

V: TRBV5-1
J: TRBJ2-1
D: .
size: .
CDR3: CASSPDREDEQFF
DNA: TGCGCCAGCAGCCCCGACAGGGAGGATGAGCAGTTCTTC

V: TRBV7-9
J: TRBJ2-7
D: .
size: .
CDR3: CASSSQGGAYEQYF
DNA: TGTGCCAGCAGCTCCCAGGGCGGAGCCTACGAGCAGTACTTC

V: TRBV2
J: TRBJ1-2
D: TRBD1
size: .
CDR3: CASSVRTGNYGYTF
DNA: TGTGCCAGCAGTGTCCGGACAGGGAACTATGGCTACACCTTC

V: TRBV29-1
J: TRBJ1-1
D: .
size: .
CDR3: CSVGYHPNTEAFF
DNA: TGCAGCGTTGGCTATCATCCGAACACTGAAGCTTTCTTT

V: TRBV7-9
J: TRBJ2-7
D: TRBD1
size: .
CDR3: CASSQNRGLASYEQYF
DNA: TGTGCCAGCAGCCAGAACAGGGGATTGGCGTCCTACGAGCAGTACTTC

V: TRBV7-3
J: TRBJ2-3
D: .
size: .
CDR3: CASSLVGGLSSTDTQYF
DNA: TGTGCCAGCAGCTTAGTGGGGGGGCTCTCTAGCACAGATACGCAGTATTTT

V: TRBV4-2
J: TRBJ1-1
D: .
size: .
CDR3: CASSQDRNSLISNTEAFF
DNA: TGTGCCAGCAGCCAAGATCGCAACAGTCTCATCTCGAACACTGAAGCTTTCTTT

V: TRBV18
J: TRBJ2-7
D: .
size: .
CDR3: CASSPDSRSSYEQYF
DNA: TGTGCCAGCTCACCAGACAGTAGGAGCTCCTACGAGCAGTACTTC

V: TRBV9
J: TRBJ1-3
D: .
size: .
CDR3: CASSVLADSSGNTIYF
DNA: TGTGCCAGCAGCGTACTGGCCGACTCCTCTGGAAACACCATATATTTT

V: TRBV6-6
J: TRBJ2-3
D: .
size: .
CDR3: CASRDSASTDTQYF
DNA: TGTGCCAGCAGAGACAGCGCTAGCACAGATACGCAGTATTTT

V: TRBV6-5
J: TRBJ2-7
D: TRBD2
size: .
CDR3: CASSYDAGATYEQYF
DNA: TGTGCCAGCAGTTACGATGCGGGAGCTACCTACGAGCAGTACTTC

V: TRBV10-2
J: TRBJ1-5
D: TRBD1
size: .
CDR3: CASTMGQGWNQPQHF
DNA: TGCGCCAGCACAATGGGACAGGGGTGGAATCAGCCCCAGCATTTT

V: TRBV10-3
J: TRBJ2-3
D: TRBD2
size: .
CDR3: CAISLAGDTDTQYF
DNA: TGTGCCATCAGTCTAGCGGGAGATACAGATACGCAGTATTTT

V: TRBV5-1
J: TRBJ2-5
D: .
size: .
CDR3: CASSPEPGRGLETQYF
DNA: TGCGCCAGCAGCCCCGAGCCAGGTCGGGGATTAGAGACCCAGTACTTC

V: TRBV29-1
J: TRBJ2-1
D: .
size: .
CDR3: CSARDTGNNEQFF
DNA: TGCAGCGCCCGGGACACCGGGAACAATGAGCAGTTCTTC

V: TRBV9
J: TRBJ2-1
D: .
size: .
CDR3: CASSVLDEQFF
DNA: TGTGCCAGCAGCGTCCTAGATGAGCAGTTCTTC

V: TRBV19
J: TRBJ1-5
D: .
size: .
CDR3: CASSIQQGLVQPQHF
DNA: TGTGCCAGTAGTATACAGCAGGGCTTGGTTCAGCCCCAGCATTTT

V: TRBV4-1
J: TRBJ1-2
D: .
size: .
CDR3: CASSRGSGNAYGYTF
DNA: TGCGCCAGCAGCCGAGGGTCAGGTAACGCCTATGGCTACACCTTC

V: TRBV27
J: TRBJ1-5
D: TRBD1
size: .
CDR3: CASSPRQGGTQPQHF
DNA: TGTGCCAGCAGTCCCAGACAGGGGGGGACCCAGCCCCAGCATTTT

V: TRBV7-2
J: TRBJ1-2
D: .
size: once
CDR3: CASSISGYYTF
DNA: TGTGCCAGCAGCATCAGCGGATACTACACCTTC

V: TRBV28
J: TRBJ2-3
D: .
size: .
CDR3: CASSPPGSRADTQYF
DNA: TGTGCCAGCAGTCCCCCGGGGTCTCGTGCAGATACGCAGTATTTT

V: TRBV21-1
J: TRBJ2-7
D: .
size: .
CDR3: CASNYRGRFHEQYF
DNA: TGTGCCAGCAACTACAGGGGGCGTTTCCACGAGCAGTACTTC

V: TRBV30
J: TRBJ1-5
D: .
size: .
CDR3: CAWSVRTSSNQPQHF
DNA: TGTGCCTGGAGTGTACGAACTAGTAGCAATCAGCCCCAGCATTTT

V: TRBV6-2/TRBV6-3
J: TRBJ2-7
D: TRBD2
size: .
CDR3: CASSSAGGGPYEQYF
DNA: TGTGCCAGCAGTTCTGCGGGAGGGGGGCCCTACGAGCAGTACTTC

V: TRBV5-1
J: TRBJ2-1
D: TRBD2
size: .
CDR3: CASSLFGLAGGMGNEQFF
DNA: TGCGCCAGCAGCTTATTCGGACTAGCGGGAGGGATGGGGAATGAGCAGTTCTTC

V: TRBV10-3
J: TRBJ2-1
D: .
size: .
CDR3: CAISSTVDDEQFF
DNA: TGTGCCATCAGTTCGACAGTAGACGATGAGCAGTTCTTC

V: TRBV18
J: TRBJ2-7
D: .
size: .
CDR3: CASSPAGKEQYF
DNA: TGTGCCAGCTCACCGGCGGGAAAGGAGCAGTACTTC

V: TRBV7-9
J: TRBJ2-3
D: TRBD2
size: .
CDR3: CASSISGRTISQDTQYF
DNA: TGTGCCAGCAGCATTAGCGGGAGGACCATATCTCAGGATACGCAGTATTTT

V: TRBV5-4
J: TRBJ2-3
D: TRBD2
size: .
CDR3: CASSPGGAGGTDTQYF
DNA: TGTGCCAGCAGCCCCGGGGGGGCAGGAGGCACAGATACGCAGTATTTT

V: TRBV11-2
J: TRBJ2-3
D: TRBD1
size: .
CDR3: CASSPKIGTGRTDTQYF
DNA: TGTGCCAGCAGCCCGAAGATCGGGACAGGGAGGACAGATACGCAGTATTTT

V: TRBV10-2
J: TRBJ2-2
D: TRBD2
size: .
CDR3: CASRPAGGPSGELFF
DNA: TGCGCCAGCAGACCAGCGGGAGGGCCGTCCGGGGAGCTGTTTTTT

V: TRBV19
J: TRBJ2-2
D: TRBD2
size: .
CDR3: CASSIRGANTGELFF
DNA: TGTGCCAGTAGTATTCGGGGGGCGAACACCGGGGAGCTGTTTTTT

V: TRBV21-1
J: TRBJ1-1
D: .
size: .
CDR3: CASSKVRKKAFF
DNA: TGTGCCAGCAGCAAAGTGAGGAAGAAAGCTTTCTTT

V: TRBV2
J: TRBJ2-7
D: TRBD1
size: few
CDR3: CALTGEGYEQYF
DNA: TGTGCTTTGACAGGGGAAGGTTACGAGCAGTACTTC

V: TRBV20-1
J: TRBJ1-1
D: .
size: .
CDR3: CSASLSSEAFF
DNA: TGCAGTGCTAGTTTGTCTTCTGAAGCTTTCTTT

V: TRBV4-1
J: TRBJ1-5
D: TRBD1
size: .
CDR3: CASSQGQTNQPQHF
DNA: TGCGCCAGCAGCCAGGGACAGACCAATCAGCCCCAGCATTTT

V: TRBV15
J: TRBJ1-1
D: .
size: .
CDR3: CATSRGGLGGTNTEAFF
DNA: TGTGCCACCAGCAGAGGAGGCTTGGGAGGGACTAACACTGAAGCTTTCTTT

V: TRBV23-1
J: TRBJ1-6
D: .
size: .
CDR3: CASSPIGRDSNDGSYNSPLHF
DNA: TGCGCCAGCAGCCCTATCGGCCGGGACTCAAACGATGGCTCCTATAATTCACCCCTCCACTTT

V: TRBV5-1
J: TRBJ1-1
D: TRBD1
size: .
CDR3: CASSVGQGTEAFF
DNA: TGCGCCAGCAGCGTTGGACAGGGCACTGAAGCTTTCTTT

V: TRBV28
J: TRBJ2-7
D: .
size: few
CDR3: CASRRGTASYEQYF
DNA: TGTGCCAGCAGACGCGGGACAGCGTCCTACGAGCAGTACTTC

V: TRBV6-6
J: TRBJ2-1
D: .
size: .
CDR3: CASSYSFRGYNEQFF
DNA: TGTGCCAGCAGTTACTCCTTTAGGGGGTACAATGAGCAGTTCTTC

V: TRBV6-5
J: TRBJ2-5
D: .
size: .
CDR3: CASSYSGRSTQYF
DNA: TGTGCCAGCAGTTACTCGGGGCGAAGCACCCAGTACTTC

V: TRBV28
J: TRBJ1-1
D: .
size: .
CDR3: CASSNSGPTEAFF
DNA: TGTGCCAGCAGTAACAGCGGCCCCACTGAGGCTTTCTTT

V: TRBV28
J: TRBJ2-5
D: TRBD2
size: .
CDR3: CASSSGGLVRETQYF
DNA: TGTGCCAGCAGTTCTGGAGGACTAGTGCGGGAGACCCAGTACTTC

V: TRBV7-2
J: TRBJ1-1
D: TRBD1
size: .
CDR3: CASSRDRPTLNTEAFF
DNA: TGTGCCAGCAGCCGGGACAGGCCTACCTTGAACACTGAAGCTTTCTTT

V: TRBV3-1/TRBV3-2
J: TRBJ1-1
D: .
size: .
CDR3: CASTRGLEAFF
DNA: TGTGCCAGCACCAGGGGTCTGGAAGCTTTCTTT